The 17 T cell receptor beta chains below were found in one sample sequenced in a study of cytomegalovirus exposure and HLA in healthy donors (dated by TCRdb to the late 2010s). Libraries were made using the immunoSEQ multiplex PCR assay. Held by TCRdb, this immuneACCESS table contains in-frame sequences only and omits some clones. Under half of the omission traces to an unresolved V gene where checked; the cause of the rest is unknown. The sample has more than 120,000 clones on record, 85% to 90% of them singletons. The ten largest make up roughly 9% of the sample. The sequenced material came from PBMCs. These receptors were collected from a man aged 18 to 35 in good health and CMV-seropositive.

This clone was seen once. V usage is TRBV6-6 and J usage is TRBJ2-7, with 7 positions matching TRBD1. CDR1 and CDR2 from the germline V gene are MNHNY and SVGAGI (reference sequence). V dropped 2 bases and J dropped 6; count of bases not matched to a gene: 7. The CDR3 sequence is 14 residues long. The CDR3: CASSYPGQVGEQYF. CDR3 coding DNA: TGTGCCAGCAGTTACCCCGGACAGGTTGGCGAGCAGTACTTC.

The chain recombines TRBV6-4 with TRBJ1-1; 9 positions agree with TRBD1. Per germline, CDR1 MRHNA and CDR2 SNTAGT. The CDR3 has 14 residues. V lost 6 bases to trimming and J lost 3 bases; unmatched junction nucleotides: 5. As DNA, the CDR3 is TGTGCCAGCAGGGGACAGGGAAGGGACACTGAAGCTTTCTTT. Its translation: CASRGQGRDTEAFF.

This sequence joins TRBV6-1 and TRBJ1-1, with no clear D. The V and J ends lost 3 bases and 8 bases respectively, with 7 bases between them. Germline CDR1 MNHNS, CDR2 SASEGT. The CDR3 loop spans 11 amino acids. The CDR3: CASSEVTEAFF. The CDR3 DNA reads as TGTGCCAGCAGTGAGGTTACAGAAGCTTTCTTT.

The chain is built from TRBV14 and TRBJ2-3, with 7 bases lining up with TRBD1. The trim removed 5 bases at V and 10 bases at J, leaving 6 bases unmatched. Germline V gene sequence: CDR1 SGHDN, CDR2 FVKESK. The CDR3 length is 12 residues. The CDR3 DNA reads TGTGCCAGCAGCTCCTCAGGGGGAGCGCAGTATTTT. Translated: CASSSSGGAQYF.

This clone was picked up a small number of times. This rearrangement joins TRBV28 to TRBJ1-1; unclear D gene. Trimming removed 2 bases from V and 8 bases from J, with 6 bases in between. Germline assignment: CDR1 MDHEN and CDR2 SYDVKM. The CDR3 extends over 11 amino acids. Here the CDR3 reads CASSLREEAFF. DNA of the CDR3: TGTGCCAGCAGTTTACGGGAGGAAGCTTTCTTT. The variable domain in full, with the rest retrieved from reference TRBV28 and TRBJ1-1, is DVKVTQSSRYLVKRTGEKVFLECVQDMDHENMFWYRQDPGLGLRLIYFSYDVKMKEKGDIPEGYSVSREKKERFSLILESASTNQTSMYLCASSLREEAFFGQGTRLTVV.

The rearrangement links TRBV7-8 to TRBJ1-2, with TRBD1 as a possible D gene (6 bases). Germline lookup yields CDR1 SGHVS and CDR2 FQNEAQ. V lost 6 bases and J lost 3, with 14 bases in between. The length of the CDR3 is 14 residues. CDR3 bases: TGTGCCAGCAGACCTCTACAGGGTCACTATGGCTACACCTTC. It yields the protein CASRPLQGHYGYTF.

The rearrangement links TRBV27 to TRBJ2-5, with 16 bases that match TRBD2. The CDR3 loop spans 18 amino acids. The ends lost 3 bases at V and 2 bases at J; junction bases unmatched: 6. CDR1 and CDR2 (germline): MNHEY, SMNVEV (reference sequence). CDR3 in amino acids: CASSFTGLAGGLQETQYF. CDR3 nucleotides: TGTGCCAGCAGTTTCACGGGACTAGCGGGGGGGCTTCAAGAGACCCAGTACTTC.

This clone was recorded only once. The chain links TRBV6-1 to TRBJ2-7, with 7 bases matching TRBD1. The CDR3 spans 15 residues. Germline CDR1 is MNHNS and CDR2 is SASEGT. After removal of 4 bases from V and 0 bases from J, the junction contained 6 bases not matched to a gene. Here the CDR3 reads CASSARDSASYEQYF. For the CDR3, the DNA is TGTGCCAGCAGTGCCCGGGACAGCGCCTCCTACGAGCAGTACTTC.

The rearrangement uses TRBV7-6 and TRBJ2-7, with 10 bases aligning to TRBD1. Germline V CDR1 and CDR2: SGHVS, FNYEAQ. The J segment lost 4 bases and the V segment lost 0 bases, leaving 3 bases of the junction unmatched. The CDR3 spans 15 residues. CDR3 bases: TGTGCCAGCAGCTTAGCCGGGACAGGGGATTACGAGCAGTACTTC. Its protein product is CASSLAGTGDYEQYF.

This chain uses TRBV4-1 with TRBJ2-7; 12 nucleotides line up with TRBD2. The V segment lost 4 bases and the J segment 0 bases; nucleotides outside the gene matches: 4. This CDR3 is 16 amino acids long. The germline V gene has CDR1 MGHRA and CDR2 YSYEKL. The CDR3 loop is CASSPGTSGFSYEQYF. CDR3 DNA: TGCGCCAGCAGCCCGGGGACTAGCGGGTTCTCCTACGAGCAGTACTTC.

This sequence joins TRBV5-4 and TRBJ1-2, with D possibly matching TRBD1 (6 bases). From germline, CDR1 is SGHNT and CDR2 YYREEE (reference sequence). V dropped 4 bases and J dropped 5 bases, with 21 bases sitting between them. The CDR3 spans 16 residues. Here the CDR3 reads CASSESHLTGSYGYTF. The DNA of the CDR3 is TGTGCCAGCAGCGAGAGCCACCTGACAGGATCTTATGGCTACACCTTC.

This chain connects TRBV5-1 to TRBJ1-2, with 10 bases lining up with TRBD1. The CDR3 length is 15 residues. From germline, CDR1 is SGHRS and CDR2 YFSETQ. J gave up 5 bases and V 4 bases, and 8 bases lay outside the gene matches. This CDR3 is CASSPRDRGGYGYTF. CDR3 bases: TGCGCCAGCAGCCCACGGGACAGGGGAGGGTATGGCTACACCTTC.

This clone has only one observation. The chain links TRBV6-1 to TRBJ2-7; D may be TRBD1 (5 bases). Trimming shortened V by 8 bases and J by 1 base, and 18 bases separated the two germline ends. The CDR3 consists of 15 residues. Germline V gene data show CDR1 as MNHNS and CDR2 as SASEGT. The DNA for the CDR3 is TGTGCCAGCTCTAGGGGATTGCTGGGATCCTACGAGCAGTACTTC. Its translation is CASSRGLLGSYEQYF.

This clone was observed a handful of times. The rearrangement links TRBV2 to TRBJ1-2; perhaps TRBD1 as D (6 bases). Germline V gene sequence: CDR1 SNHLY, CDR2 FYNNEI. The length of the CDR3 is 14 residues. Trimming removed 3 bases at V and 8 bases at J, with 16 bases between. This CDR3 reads CASSEDSFLSGYTF. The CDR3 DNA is TGTGCCAGCAGTGAGGACAGCTTCCTGAGCGGCTACACCTTC.

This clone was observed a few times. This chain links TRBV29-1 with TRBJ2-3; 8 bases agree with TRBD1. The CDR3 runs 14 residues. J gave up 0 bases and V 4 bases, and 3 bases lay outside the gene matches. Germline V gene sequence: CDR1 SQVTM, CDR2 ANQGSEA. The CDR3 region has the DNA TGCAGCGTTGGACAGGGGTTTAGCACAGATACGCAGTATTTT. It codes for CSVGQGFSTDTQYF.

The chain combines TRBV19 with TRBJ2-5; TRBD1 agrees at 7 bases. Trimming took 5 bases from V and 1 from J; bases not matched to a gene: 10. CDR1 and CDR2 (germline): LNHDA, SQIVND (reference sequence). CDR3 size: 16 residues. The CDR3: CASSSGQAILQETQYF. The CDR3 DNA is TGTGCCAGTAGTTCTGGACAGGCGATACTCCAAGAGACCCAGTACTTC.

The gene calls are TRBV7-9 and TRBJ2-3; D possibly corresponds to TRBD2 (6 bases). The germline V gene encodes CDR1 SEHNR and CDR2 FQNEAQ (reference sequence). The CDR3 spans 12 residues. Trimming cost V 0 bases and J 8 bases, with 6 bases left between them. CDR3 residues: CASSLAGGTQYF. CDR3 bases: TGTGCCAGCAGCTTAGCCGGGGGTACGCAGTATTTT.